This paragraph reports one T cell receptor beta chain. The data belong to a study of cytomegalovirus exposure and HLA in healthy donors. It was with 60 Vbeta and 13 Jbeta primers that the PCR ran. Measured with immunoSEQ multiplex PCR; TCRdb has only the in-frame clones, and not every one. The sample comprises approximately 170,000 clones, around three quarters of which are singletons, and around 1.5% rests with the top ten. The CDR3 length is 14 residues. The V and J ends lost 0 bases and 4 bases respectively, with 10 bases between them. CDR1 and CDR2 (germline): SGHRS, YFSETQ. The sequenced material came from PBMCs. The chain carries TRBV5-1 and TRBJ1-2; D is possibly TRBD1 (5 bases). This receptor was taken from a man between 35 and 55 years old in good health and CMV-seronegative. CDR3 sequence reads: CASSLAAGPYGYTF. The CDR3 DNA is TGCGCCAGCAGCTTGGCCGCAGGGCCCTATGGCTACACCTTC. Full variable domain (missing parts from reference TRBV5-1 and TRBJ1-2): KAGVTQTPRYLIKTRGQQVTLSCSPISGHRSVSWYQQTPGQGLQFLFEYFSETQRNKGNFPGRFSGRQFSNSRSEMNVSTLELGDSALYLCASSLAAGPYGYTFGSGTRLTVV.